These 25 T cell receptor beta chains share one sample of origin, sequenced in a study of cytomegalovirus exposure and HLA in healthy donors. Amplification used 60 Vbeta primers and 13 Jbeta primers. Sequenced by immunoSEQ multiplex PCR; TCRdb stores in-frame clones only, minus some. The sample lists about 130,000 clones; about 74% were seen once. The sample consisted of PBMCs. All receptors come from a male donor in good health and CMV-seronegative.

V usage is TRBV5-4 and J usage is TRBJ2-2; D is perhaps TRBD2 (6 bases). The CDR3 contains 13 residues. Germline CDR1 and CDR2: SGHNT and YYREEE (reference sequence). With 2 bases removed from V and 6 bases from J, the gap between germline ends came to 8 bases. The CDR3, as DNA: TGTGCCAGCAGCTTCGGGACTCCCGGGGAGCTGTTTTTT. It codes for CASSFGTPGELFF. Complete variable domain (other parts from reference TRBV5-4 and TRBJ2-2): ETGVTQSPTHLIKTRGQQVTLRCSSQSGHNTVSWYQQALGQGPQFIFQYYREEENGRGNFPPRFSGLQFPNYSSELNVNALELDDSALYLCASSFGTPGELFFGEGSRLTVL.

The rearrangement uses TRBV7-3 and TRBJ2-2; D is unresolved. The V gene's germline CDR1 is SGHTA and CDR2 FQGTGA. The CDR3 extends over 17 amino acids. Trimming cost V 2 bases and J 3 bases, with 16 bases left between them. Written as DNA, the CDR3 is TGTGCCAGCAGCTTACTTGGTCATGGTCCGGACACCGGGGAGCTGTTTTTT. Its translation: CASSLLGHGPDTGELFF.

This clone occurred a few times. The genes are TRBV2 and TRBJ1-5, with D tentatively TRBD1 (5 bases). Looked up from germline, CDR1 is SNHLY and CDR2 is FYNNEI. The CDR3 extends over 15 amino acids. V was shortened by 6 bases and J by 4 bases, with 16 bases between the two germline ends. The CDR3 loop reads CASRGDVAGNQPQHF. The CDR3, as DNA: TGTGCCAGCAGGGGGGATGTAGCGGGAAATCAGCCCCAGCATTTT.

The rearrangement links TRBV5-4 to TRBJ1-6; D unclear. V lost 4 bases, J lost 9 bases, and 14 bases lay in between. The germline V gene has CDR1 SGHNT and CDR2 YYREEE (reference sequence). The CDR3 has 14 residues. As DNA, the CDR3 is TGTGCCAGCAGCACCGGGAGTTCTAGTTCACCCCTCCACTTT. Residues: CASSTGSSSSPLHF. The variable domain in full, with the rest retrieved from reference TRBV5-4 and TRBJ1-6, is ETGVTQSPTHLIKTRGQQVTLRCSSQSGHNTVSWYQQALGQGPQFIFQYYREEENGRGNFPPRFSGLQFPNYSSELNVNALELDDSALYLCASSTGSSSSPLHFGNGTRLTVT.

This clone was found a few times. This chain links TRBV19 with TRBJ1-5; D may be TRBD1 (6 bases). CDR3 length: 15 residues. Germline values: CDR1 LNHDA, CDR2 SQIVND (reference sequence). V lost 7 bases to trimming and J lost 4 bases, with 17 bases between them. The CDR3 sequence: CASTMDSPPNQPQHF. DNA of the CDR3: TGTGCCAGTACCATGGACAGTCCACCTAATCAGCCCCAGCATTTT.

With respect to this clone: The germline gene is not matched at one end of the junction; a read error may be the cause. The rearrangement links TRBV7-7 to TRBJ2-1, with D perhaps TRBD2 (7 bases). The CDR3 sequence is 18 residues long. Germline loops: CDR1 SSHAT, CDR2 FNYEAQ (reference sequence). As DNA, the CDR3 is TGTGCTAGCAGCTCCGCTAGGGGGGGTGGGAGCTCCTACAATGAGCAGTTCTTC. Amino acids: CASSSARGGGSSYNEQFF. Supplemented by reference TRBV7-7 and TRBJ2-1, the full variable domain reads GAGVSQSPRYKVTKRGQDVTLRCDPISSHATLYWYQQALGQGPEFLTYFNYEAQPDKSGLPSDRFSAERPEGSISTLTIQRTEQRDSAMYRCASSSARGGGSSYNEQFFGPGTRLTVL.

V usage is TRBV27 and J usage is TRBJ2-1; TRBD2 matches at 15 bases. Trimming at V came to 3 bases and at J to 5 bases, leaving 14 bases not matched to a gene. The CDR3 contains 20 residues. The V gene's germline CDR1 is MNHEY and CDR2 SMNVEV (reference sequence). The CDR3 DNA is TGTGCCAGCAGTTTCTCGTCAGGACTAGCGGGGGGGCCGGGCGACAATGAGCAGTTCTTC. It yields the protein CASSFSSGLAGGPGDNEQFF.

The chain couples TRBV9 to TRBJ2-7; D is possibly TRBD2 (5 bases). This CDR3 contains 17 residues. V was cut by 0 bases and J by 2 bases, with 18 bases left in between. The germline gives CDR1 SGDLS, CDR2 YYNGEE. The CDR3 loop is CASSVAAEAKRAYEQYF. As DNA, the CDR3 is TGTGCCAGCAGCGTAGCAGCGGAGGCGAAGAGGGCCTACGAGCAGTACTTC.

The CDR3: CASSFIMNTEAFF. CDR3 DNA sequence: TGTGCCAGCAGTTTTATTATGAACACTGAAGCTTTCTTT. The chain employs TRBV27 and TRBJ1-1; D uncertain. V shed 3 bases and J shed 0 bases, with 5 bases lying between them. The CDR3 loop spans 13 amino acids. The germline CDR1 and CDR2 sequences are MNHEY and SMNVEV (reference sequence).

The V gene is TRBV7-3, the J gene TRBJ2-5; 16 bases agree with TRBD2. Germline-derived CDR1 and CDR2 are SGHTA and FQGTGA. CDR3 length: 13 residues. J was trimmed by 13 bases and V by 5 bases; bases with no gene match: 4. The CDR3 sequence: CASSPGTSGRVYF. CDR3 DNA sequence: TGTGCCAGCAGCCCAGGGACTAGCGGGAGGGTGTACTTC.

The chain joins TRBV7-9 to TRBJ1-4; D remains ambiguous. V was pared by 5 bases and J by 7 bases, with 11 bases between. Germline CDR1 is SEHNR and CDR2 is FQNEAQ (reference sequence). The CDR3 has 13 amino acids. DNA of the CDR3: TGTGCCAGCAGCCCCGGAGGGATTGAAAAACTGTTTTTT. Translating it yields CASSPGGIEKLFF.

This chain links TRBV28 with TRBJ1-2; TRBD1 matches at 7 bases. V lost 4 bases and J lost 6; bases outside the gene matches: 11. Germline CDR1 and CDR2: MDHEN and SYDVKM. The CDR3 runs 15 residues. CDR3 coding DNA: TGTGCCAGCAGTTCCCCCTCAGGGGGACTTGATGGCTACACCTTC. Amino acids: CASSSPSGGLDGYTF.

The CDR3 DNA reads as TGTGCCAGCAGTTACCCCCCCGGGACACAGAACACTGAAGCTTTCTTT. This sequence encodes CASSYPPGTQNTEAFF. This chain joins TRBV6-6 and TRBJ1-1; maybe TRBD1 (6 bases). Trimming shortened V by 2 bases and J by 1 base, and 14 bases separated the two germline ends. CDR1 is MNHNY and CDR2 is SVGAGI in the germline V gene (reference sequence). The CDR3 has 16 amino acids.

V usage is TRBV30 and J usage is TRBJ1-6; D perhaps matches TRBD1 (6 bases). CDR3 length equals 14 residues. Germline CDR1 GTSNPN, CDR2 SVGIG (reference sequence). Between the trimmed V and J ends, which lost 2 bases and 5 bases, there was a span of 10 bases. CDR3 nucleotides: TGTGCCTGGAGTCAAGACAGGAATAATTCACCCCTCCACTTT. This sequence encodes CAWSQDRNNSPLHF.

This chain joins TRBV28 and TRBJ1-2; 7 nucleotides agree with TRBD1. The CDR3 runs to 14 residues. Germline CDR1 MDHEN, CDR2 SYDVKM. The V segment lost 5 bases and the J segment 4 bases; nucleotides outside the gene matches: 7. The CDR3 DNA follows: TGTGCCAGCAGTGCCGGGGGACAGATCTATGGCTACACCTTC. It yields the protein CASSAGGQIYGYTF.

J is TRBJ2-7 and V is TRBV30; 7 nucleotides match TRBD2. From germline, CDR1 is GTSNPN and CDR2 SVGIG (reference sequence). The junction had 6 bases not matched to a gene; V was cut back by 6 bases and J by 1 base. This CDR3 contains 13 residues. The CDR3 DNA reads TGTGCCTGTCGGCGGGGGAGTTCCTACGAGCAGTACTTC. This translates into CACRRGSSYEQYF.

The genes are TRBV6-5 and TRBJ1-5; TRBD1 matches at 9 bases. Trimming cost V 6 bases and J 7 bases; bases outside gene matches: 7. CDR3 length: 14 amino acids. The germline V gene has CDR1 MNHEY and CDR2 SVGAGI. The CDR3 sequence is CASRTDRGGQPQHF. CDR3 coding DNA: TGTGCCAGCAGAACAGACAGGGGGGGGCAGCCCCAGCATTTT.

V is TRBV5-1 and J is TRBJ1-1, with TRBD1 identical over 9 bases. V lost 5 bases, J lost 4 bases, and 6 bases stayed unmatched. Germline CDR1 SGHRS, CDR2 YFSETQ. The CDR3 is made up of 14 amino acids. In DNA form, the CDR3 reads TGCGCCAGCAGGGAAGGGACAGGGTCCACTGAAGCTTTCTTT. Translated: CASREGTGSTEAFF.

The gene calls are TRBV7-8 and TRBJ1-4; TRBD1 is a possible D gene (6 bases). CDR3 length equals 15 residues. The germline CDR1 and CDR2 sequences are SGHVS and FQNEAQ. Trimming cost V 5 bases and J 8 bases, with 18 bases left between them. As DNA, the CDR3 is TGTGCCAGCAGCCCCGTACAGGGTACGCAGGAAAAACTGTTTTTT. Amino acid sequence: CASSPVQGTQEKLFF.

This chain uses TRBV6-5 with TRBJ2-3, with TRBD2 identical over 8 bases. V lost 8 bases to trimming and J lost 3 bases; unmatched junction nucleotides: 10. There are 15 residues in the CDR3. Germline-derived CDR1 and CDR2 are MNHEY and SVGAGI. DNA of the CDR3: TGTGCCAGCTCCTCAGCGGGAGTCGGGACAGATACGCAGTATTTT. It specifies CASSSAGVGTDTQYF.

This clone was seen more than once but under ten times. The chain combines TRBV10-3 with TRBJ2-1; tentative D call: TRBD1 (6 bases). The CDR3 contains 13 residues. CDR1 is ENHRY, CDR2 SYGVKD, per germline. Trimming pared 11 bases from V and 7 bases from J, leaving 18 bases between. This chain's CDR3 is CAATGTDSNEQFF. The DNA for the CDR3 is TGTGCCGCCACGGGGACGGACAGTAATGAGCAGTTCTTC.

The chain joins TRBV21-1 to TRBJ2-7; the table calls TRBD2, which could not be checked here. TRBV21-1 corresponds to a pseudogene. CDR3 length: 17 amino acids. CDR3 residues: CASSKGGKGYLFFWKYF. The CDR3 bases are TGTGCCAGCAGCAAAGGAGGGAAAGGGTACCTTTTTTTTTGGAAGTACTTC.

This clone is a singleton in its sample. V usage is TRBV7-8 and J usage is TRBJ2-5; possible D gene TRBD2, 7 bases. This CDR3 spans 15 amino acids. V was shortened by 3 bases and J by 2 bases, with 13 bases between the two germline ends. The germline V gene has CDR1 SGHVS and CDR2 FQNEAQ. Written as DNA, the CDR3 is TGTGCCAGCAGCTTCGGGGGGCAGGTTCAAGAGACCCAGTACTTC. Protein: CASSFGGQVQETQYF.

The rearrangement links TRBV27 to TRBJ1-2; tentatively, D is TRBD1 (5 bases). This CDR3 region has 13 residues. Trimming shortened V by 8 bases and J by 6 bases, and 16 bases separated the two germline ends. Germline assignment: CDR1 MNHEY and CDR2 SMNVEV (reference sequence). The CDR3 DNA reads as TGTGCCAGCGCCCCCGAAGGGGTAAATGGCTACACCTTC. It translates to CASAPEGVNGYTF.

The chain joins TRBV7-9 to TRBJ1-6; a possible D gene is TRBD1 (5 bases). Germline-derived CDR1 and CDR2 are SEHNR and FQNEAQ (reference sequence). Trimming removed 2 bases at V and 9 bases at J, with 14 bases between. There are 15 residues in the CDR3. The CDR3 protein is CASSLQGRTGSPLHF. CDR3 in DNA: TGTGCCAGCAGCTTACAGGGAAGGACCGGTTCACCCCTCCACTTT.